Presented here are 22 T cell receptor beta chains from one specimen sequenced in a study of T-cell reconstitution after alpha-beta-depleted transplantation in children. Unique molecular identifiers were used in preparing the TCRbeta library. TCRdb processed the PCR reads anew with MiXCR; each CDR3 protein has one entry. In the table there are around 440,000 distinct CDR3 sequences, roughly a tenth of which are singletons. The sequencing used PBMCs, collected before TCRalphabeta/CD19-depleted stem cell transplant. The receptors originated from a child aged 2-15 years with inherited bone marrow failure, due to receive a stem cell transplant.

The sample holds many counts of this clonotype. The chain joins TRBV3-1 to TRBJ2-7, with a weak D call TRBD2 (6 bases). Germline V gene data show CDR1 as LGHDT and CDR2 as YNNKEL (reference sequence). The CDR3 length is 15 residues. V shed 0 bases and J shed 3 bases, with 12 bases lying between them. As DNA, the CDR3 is TGTGCCAGCAGCCAAGATAGCGGAGGCTACTACGAGCAGTACTTC. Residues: CASSQDSGGYYEQYF.

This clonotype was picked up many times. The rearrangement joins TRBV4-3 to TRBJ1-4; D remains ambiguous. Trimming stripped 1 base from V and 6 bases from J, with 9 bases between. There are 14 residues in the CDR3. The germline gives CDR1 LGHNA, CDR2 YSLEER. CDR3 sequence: CASSQVSGYEKLFF. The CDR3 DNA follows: TGCGCCAGCAGCCAAGTTTCGGGATATGAAAAACTGTTTTTT.

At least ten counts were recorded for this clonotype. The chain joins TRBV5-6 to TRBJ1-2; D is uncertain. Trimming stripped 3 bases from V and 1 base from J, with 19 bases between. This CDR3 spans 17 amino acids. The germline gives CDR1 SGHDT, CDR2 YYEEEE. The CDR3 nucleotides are TGTGCCAGCAGCTCCGTGTCGGAGGGCGCCTTTAACTATGGCTACACCTTC. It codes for CASSSVSEGAFNYGYTF.

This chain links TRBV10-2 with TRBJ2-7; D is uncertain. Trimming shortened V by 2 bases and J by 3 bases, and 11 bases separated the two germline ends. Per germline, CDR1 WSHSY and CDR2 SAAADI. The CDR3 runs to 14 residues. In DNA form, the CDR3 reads TGCGCCAGCAGTGAGCCTACAGCGTTCTACGAGCAGTACTTC. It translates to CASSEPTAFYEQYF.

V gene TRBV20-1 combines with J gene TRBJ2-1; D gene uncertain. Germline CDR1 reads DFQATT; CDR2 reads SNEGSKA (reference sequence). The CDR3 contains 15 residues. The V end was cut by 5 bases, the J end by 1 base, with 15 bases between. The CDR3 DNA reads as TGCAGTGCTTTGGTACCGAGCCGGTCCTACAATGAGCAGTTCTTC. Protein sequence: CSALVPSRSYNEQFF.

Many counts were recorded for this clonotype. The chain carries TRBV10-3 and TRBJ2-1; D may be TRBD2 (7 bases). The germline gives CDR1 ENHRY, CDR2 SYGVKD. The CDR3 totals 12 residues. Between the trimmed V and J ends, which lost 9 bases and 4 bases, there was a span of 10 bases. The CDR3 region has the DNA TGTGCCATAGGGGGGGAGTACAATGAGCAGTTCTTC. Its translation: CAIGGEYNEQFF.

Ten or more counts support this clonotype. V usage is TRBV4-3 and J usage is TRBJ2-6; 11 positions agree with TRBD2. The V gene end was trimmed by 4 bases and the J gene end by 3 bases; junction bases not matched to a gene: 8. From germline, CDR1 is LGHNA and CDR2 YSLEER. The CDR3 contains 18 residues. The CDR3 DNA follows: TGCGCCAGCAGCCCGCTTCTAGCGGGAGGCTATGGGGCCAACGTCCTGACTTTC. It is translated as CASSPLLAGGYGANVLTF.

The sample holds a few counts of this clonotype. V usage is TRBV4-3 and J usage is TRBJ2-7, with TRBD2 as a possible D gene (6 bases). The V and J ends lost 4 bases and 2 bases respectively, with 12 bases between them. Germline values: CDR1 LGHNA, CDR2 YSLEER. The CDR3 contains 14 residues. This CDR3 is CASSPTRGPYEQYF. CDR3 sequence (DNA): TGCGCCAGCAGCCCCACGCGGGGACCCTACGAGCAGTACTTC.

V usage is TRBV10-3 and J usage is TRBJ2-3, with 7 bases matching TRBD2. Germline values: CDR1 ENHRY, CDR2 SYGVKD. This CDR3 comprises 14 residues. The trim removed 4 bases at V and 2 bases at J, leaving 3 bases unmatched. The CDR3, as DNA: TGTGCCATCAGTGCTAGCGGAAACACAGATACGCAGTATTTT. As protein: CAISASGNTDTQYF.

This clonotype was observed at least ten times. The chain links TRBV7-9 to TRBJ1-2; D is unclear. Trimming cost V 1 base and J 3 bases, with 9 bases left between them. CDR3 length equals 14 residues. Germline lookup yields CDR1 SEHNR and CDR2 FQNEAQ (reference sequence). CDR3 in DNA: TGTGCCAGCAGCTTAGGGGCAGGAGACTATGGCTACACCTTC. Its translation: CASSLGAGDYGYTF.

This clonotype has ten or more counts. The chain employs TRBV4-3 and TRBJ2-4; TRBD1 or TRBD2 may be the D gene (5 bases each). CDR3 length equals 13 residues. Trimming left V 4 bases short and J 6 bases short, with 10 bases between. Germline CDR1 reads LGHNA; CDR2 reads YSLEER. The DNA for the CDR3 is TGCGCCAGCAGCCCCCGTGGGACAAACATTCAGTACTTC. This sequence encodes CASSPRGTNIQYF.

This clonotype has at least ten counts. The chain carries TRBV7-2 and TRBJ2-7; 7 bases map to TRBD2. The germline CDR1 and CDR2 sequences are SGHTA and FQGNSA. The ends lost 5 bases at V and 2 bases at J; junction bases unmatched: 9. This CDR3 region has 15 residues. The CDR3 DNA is TGTGCCAGCAGCCGATCCGTGAGCGGGGCCTACGAGCAGTACTTC. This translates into CASSRSVSGAYEQYF.

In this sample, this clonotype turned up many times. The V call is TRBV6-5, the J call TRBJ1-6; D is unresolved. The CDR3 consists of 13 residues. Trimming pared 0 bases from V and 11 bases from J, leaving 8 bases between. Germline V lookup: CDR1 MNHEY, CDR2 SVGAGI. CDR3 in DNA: TGTGCCAGCAGTTACTCCGTTGGGCCACCCCTCCACTTT. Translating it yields CASSYSVGPPLHF.

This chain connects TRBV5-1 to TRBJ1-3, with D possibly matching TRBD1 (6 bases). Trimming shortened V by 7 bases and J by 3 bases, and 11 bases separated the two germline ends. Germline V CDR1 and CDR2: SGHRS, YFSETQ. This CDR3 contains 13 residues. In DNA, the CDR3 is TGCGCCAGCGGGAGGGACAATGGAAACACCATATATTTT. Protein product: CASGRDNGNTIYF.

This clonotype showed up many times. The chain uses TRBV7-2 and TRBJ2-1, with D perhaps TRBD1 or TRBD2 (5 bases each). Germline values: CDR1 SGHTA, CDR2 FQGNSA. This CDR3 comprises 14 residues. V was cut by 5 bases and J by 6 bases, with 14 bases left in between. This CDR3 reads CASSTRGWLNEQFF. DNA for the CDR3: TGTGCCAGCAGCACGAGGGGCTGGCTCAATGAGCAGTTCTTC.

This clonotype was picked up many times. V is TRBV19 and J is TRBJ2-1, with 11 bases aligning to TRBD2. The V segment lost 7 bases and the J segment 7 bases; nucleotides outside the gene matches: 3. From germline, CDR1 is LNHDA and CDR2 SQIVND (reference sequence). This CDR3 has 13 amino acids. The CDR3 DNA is TGTGCCAGTAAGACTAGCGGGACGAATGAGCAGTTCTTC. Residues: CASKTSGTNEQFF.

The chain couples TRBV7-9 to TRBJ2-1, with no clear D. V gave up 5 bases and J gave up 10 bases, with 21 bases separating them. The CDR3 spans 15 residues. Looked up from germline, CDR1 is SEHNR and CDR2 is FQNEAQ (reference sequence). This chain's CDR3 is CASSRLLTATIEQFF. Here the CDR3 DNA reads TGTGCCAGCAGCCGCCTCTTAACAGCGACAATCGAGCAGTTCTTC.

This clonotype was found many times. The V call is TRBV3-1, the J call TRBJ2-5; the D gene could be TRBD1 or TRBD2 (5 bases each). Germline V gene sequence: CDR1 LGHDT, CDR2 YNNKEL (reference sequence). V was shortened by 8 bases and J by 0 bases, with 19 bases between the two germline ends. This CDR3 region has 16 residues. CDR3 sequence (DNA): TGTGCCAGCGGGGACCGGGCAGTGATAGACCAAGAGACCCAGTACTTC. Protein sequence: CASGDRAVIDQETQYF.

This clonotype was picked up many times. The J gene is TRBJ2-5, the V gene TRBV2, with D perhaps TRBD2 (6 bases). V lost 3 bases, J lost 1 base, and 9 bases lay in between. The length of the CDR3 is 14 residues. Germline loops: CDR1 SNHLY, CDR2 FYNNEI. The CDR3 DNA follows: TGTGCCAGCAGTGAGGTACTAGCCCAAGAGACCCAGTACTTC. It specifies CASSEVLAQETQYF.

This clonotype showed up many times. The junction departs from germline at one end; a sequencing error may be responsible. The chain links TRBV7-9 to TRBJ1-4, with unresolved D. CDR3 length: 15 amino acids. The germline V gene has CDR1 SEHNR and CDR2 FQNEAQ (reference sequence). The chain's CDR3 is CASSLGTAENEKLFF. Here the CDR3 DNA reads TGTGCCAGCAGCTTAGGGACCGCGGAGAATGAGAAACTGTTTTTT.

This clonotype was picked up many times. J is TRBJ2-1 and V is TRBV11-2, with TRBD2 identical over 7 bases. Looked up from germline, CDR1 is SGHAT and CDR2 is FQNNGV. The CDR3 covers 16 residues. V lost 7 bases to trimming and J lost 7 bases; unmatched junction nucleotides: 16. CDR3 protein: CASTKGYTGGRNEQFF. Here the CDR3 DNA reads TGTGCCAGCACCAAAGGATATACGGGAGGTCGAAATGAGCAGTTCTTC.

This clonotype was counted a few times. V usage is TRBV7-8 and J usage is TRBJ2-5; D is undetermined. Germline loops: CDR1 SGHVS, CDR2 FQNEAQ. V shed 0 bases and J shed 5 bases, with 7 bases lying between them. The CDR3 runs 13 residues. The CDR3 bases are TGTGCCAGCAGCTTAGCGGTCACCGAGACCCAGTACTTC. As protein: CASSLAVTETQYF.